The 25 T cell receptor beta chains below were found in one sample sequenced in a study of neurological immune-mediated disorders. One entry per CDR3 protein results from TCRdb running MiXCR on the 5' RACE reads. The sample shows fewer than 40,000 distinct CDR3 sequences, roughly 4.4% of them seen only once. Sequencing was performed on PBMCs. The receptor source for this set is a young man in good health.

At least ten counts were recorded for this clonotype. The chain is built from TRBV25-1 and TRBJ2-5; a possible D gene is TRBD2 (5 bases). With 7 bases removed from V and 4 bases from J, the gap between germline ends came to 10 bases. Germline V gives CDR1 MGHDK, CDR2 SYGVNS. This CDR3 is 12 amino acids long. CDR3 DNA sequence: TGTGCCAGCACGACCGAGGGAGAGACCCAGTACTTC. Encoded protein: CASTTEGETQYF.

At least ten counts were recorded for this clonotype. This chain connects TRBV5-6 to TRBJ2-7; D may be TRBD2 (6 bases). The germline V gene has CDR1 SGHDT and CDR2 YYEEEE. CDR3 size: 18 residues. V gave up 2 bases and J gave up 7 bases, with 28 bases separating them. For the CDR3, the DNA is TGTGCCAGCAGCTTTGTTCGCTCCAGGGACTGGAAAATACCAGAGCAGTACTTC. Amino acids: CASSFVRSRDWKIPEQYF.

This clonotype was observed at least ten times. The CDR3 sequence: CSAISGRGPSYEQYF. CDR3 sequence (DNA): TGCAGTGCTATTTCGGGGCGGGGGCCTTCCTACGAGCAGTACTTC. The chain couples TRBV20-1 to TRBJ2-7; D may be TRBD2 (7 bases). CDR3 length: 15 residues. Deletions cut 4 bases from V and 1 base from J, with 17 bases between. Germline CDR1 and CDR2: DFQATT and SNEGSKA (reference sequence).

The chain carries TRBV5-1 and TRBJ1-1; D remains unclear. The CDR3 contains 14 residues. The germline V gene encodes CDR1 SGHRS and CDR2 YFSETQ. Between the trimmed V and J ends, which lost 1 base and 3 bases, there was a span of 10 bases. In DNA form, the CDR3 reads TGCGCCAGCAGCTTGCAGGACGGCCACACTGAAGCTTTCTTT. Encoded protein: CASSLQDGHTEAFF.

This clonotype was picked up many times. V gene TRBV29-1 combines with J gene TRBJ1-1, with 7 bases identical to TRBD1. Looked up from germline, CDR1 is SQVTM and CDR2 is ANQGSEA. This CDR3 spans 12 amino acids. V lost 4 bases, J lost 1 base, and 0 bases stayed unmatched. In DNA, the CDR3 is TGCAGCGTTGGGACAGGGAACACTGAAGCTTTCTTT. Protein: CSVGTGNTEAFF.

This clonotype was seen ten or more times. The chain joins TRBV5-1 to TRBJ2-1, with TRBD2 matching 9 bases. The CDR3 extends over 17 amino acids. V shed 0 bases and J 0 bases; nucleotides not matched to a gene: 4. The germline V gene has CDR1 SGHRS and CDR2 YFSETQ. As DNA, the CDR3 is TGCGCCAGCAGCTTGGGGGGACTAGCTCGCTCCTACAATGAGCAGTTCTTC. It encodes CASSLGGLARSYNEQFF. Full variable domain (outside the CDR3, taken from reference TRBV5-1 and TRBJ2-1): KAGVTQTPRYLIKTRGQQVTLSCSPISGHRSVSWYQQTPGQGLQFLFEYFSETQRNKGNFPGRFSGRQFSNSRSEMNVSTLELGDSALYLCASSLGGLARSYNEQFFGPGTRLTVL.

This clonotype occurred many times. This sequence joins TRBV3-1 and TRBJ2-7; TRBD2 might be the D (6 bases). V gave up 3 bases and J gave up 2 bases, with 14 bases separating them. The CDR3 is 15 amino acids. Looked up from germline, CDR1 is LGHDT and CDR2 is YNNKEL (reference sequence). CDR3 amino acids: CASSHASGATYEQYF. The CDR3 DNA reads as TGTGCCAGCAGCCATGCATCGGGAGCTACCTACGAGCAGTACTTC.

The chain is built from TRBV7-9 and TRBJ1-2; D unresolved. Trimming removed 4 bases at V and 0 bases at J, with 12 bases between. The CDR3 length is 15 residues. Germline V gene lookup returns CDR1 SEHNR and CDR2 FQNEAQ (reference sequence). The CDR3 loop is CASSSGYSSNYGYTF. In nucleotides, the CDR3 is TGTGCCAGCAGCTCTGGGTACAGCTCTAACTATGGCTACACCTTC.

This clonotype was seen repeatedly, ten times or more. The CDR3 nucleotides are TGCGCCAGCAGTGATACCGACACAGCCTACGAGCAGTACTTC. It codes for CASSDTDTAYEQYF. The rearrangement joins TRBV10-1 to TRBJ2-7; D is unclear. This CDR3 has 14 amino acids. Germline V gene sequence: CDR1 WNHNN, CDR2 SYGVQD (reference sequence). V was pared by 3 bases and J by 2 bases, with 11 bases between.

This clonotype was detected ten times or more. This sequence joins TRBV20-1 and TRBJ2-7; D is perhaps TRBD2 (7 bases). The CDR3 is 14 amino acids. The V end lost 2 bases, the J end lost 5 bases, and 16 bases lay between the germline ends. CDR1 and CDR2 from the germline V gene are DFQATT and SNEGSKA (reference sequence). CDR3 nucleotides: TGCAGTGCTAGACCCTGGGAGGGGGTTGACGAGCAGTACTTC. Its translation is CSARPWEGVDEQYF.

This clonotype came up many times. The V call is TRBV7-8, the J call TRBJ2-1; D not resolved. Trimming took off 1 base at V and 9 bases at J, with 7 bases between the two ends. Germline assignment: CDR1 SGHVS and CDR2 FQNEAQ. This CDR3 has 12 amino acids. The CDR3 protein is CASSLVLPEQFF. The CDR3, as DNA: TGTGCCAGCAGCTTAGTGCTTCCTGAGCAGTTCTTC.

This clonotype was detected many times. The chain has TRBV10-3 and TRBJ2-3, with D perhaps TRBD1 (6 bases). Between the trimmed V and J ends, which lost 4 bases and 4 bases, there was a span of 15 bases. This CDR3 is 15 amino acids long. Germline V gene sequence: CDR1 ENHRY, CDR2 SYGVKD. The CDR3: CAISGGRSGADTQYF. The CDR3 DNA sequence: TGTGCCATCAGTGGGGGGCGGTCTGGGGCAGATACGCAGTATTTT.

A few counts support this clonotype. The chain joins TRBV7-6 to TRBJ2-2, with 8 bases fitting TRBD2. The CDR3 extends over 18 amino acids. Germline CDR1 reads SGHVS; CDR2 reads FNYEAQ. V lost 7 bases, J lost 0 bases, and 13 bases stayed unmatched. This CDR3 reads CASTQGSGSLANTGELFF. The CDR3 DNA reads as TGTGCCAGCACACAAGGAAGCGGGAGCCTAGCGAACACCGGGGAGCTGTTTTTT.

This clonotype has a count of ten or more. The gene calls are TRBV5-1 and TRBJ2-5; D is uncertain. CDR3 length: 13 residues. Germline loops: CDR1 SGHRS, CDR2 YFSETQ. V dropped 2 bases and J dropped 1 base, with 6 bases sitting between them. In nucleotides, the CDR3 is TGCGCCAGCAGCTTCGGCAGCCAAGAGACCCAGTACTTC. Translated, it gives CASSFGSQETQYF.

This clonotype was recorded at least ten times. The chain has TRBV3-1 and TRBJ1-5; D remains unclear. Between the trimmed V and J ends, which lost 3 bases and 0 bases, there was a span of 6 bases. CDR1 is LGHDT, CDR2 YNNKEL, per germline (reference sequence). The CDR3 runs to 14 residues. The CDR3 region is CASSHTASNQPQHF. CDR3 sequence (DNA): TGTGCCAGCAGCCACACAGCTAGCAATCAGCCCCAGCATTTT.

This clonotype was seen ten or more times. The chain employs TRBV7-6 and TRBJ1-5; weak D call: TRBD1 (5 bases). The CDR3 consists of 15 residues. Between the trimmed V and J ends, which lost 2 bases and 5 bases, there was a span of 13 bases. Germline values: CDR1 SGHVS, CDR2 FNYEAQ. The DNA of the CDR3 is TGTGCCAGCAGCTTATCGGGGACGTTCGATCAGCCCCAGCATTTT. It is translated as CASSLSGTFDQPQHF.

There are many counts of this clonotype. V usage is TRBV10-2 and J usage is TRBJ2-7, with 10 positions matching TRBD1. V trimming: 8 bases; J trimming: 6 bases; junction bases outside the gene matches: 7. From germline, CDR1 is WSHSY and CDR2 SAAADI. This CDR3 is 13 amino acids long. The CDR3 coding sequence is TGCGCCAGCGCCCATCGGACAGGGGGCGAGCAGTACTTC. Translating it yields CASAHRTGGEQYF.

There are many counts of this clonotype. The chain links TRBV5-1 to TRBJ1-2; the D is unclear. The CDR3 spans 11 residues. V lost 0 bases to trimming and J lost 8 bases, with 5 bases between them. Per the germline V gene, CDR1 is SGHRS and CDR2 is YFSETQ. The CDR3 is CASSLEGGYTF. For the CDR3, the DNA is TGCGCCAGCAGCTTGGAAGGGGGCTACACCTTC.

This clonotype appeared many times. This sequence joins TRBV18 and TRBJ2-7; 9 positions match TRBD1. The junction had 5 bases not matched to a gene; V was cut back by 3 bases and J by 5 bases. The CDR3 sequence is 14 residues long. Germline V CDR1 and CDR2: KGHSH, LQKENI. The CDR3 DNA sequence: TGTGCCAGCTCACCGGGACAGGGTTTAGACGAGCAGTACTTC. Protein sequence: CASSPGQGLDEQYF.

This clonotype appeared many times. V usage is TRBV25-1 and J usage is TRBJ2-1, with TRBD1 identical over 7 bases. The J segment lost 2 bases and the V segment lost 8 bases, leaving 3 bases of the junction unmatched. This CDR3 region has 13 residues. Per germline, CDR1 MGHDK and CDR2 SYGVNS. The CDR3 DNA reads as TGTGCCAGCCGGGACAGACCCTACAATGAGCAGTTCTTC. Its translation: CASRDRPYNEQFF.

There are many counts of this clonotype. The V gene is TRBV5-1, the J gene TRBJ2-3; no reliable D call. This CDR3 spans 13 amino acids. CDR1 and CDR2 (germline): SGHRS, YFSETQ. V dropped 5 bases and J dropped 2 bases, with 9 bases sitting between them. DNA of the CDR3: TGCGCCAGCAGGGCTTCTATCACAGATACGCAGTATTTT. Translating gives CASRASITDTQYF. The full variable domain, completed using reference TRBV5-1 and TRBJ2-3, is KAGVTQTPRYLIKTRGQQVTLSCSPISGHRSVSWYQQTPGQGLQFLFEYFSETQRNKGNFPGRFSGRQFSNSRSEMNVSTLELGDSALYLCASRASITDTQYFGPGTRLTVL.

This clonotype was counted ten times or more. The chain couples TRBV3-1 to TRBJ2-7, with no clear D. This CDR3 contains 11 residues. CDR1 is LGHDT, CDR2 YNNKEL, per germline (reference sequence). Deletions cut 2 bases from V and 3 bases from J, with 2 bases between. The CDR3 DNA reads TGTGCCAGCAGCCAAAACTACGAGCAGTACTTC. Amino acids: CASSQNYEQYF.

This clonotype was seen more than once but under ten times. This chain links TRBV6-6 with TRBJ1-5; D gene ambiguous. Germline loops: CDR1 MNHNY, CDR2 SVGAGI (reference sequence). This CDR3 has 15 residues. Trimming shortened V by 2 bases and J by 5 bases, and 13 bases separated the two germline ends. CDR3 DNA: TGTGCCAGCAGTTACGGCCGCCGGGTAGATCAGCCCCAGCATTTT. Translating gives CASSYGRRVDQPQHF.

This clonotype was seen at least ten times. This chain uses TRBV6-1 with TRBJ1-1; the D is unclear. The V gene's germline CDR1 is MNHNS and CDR2 SASEGT. CDR3 length equals 13 residues. Trimming took 6 bases from V and 4 from J, leaving 12 bases between them. DNA for the CDR3: TGTGCCAGCAGATCGACACTTATCACTGAAGCTTTCTTT. Its translation is CASRSTLITEAFF.

This clonotype was recorded many times. V is TRBV20-1 and J is TRBJ1-1; maybe TRBD1 (5 bases). The germline V gene encodes CDR1 DFQATT and CDR2 SNEGSKA (reference sequence). This CDR3 comprises 12 residues. V lost 6 bases, J lost 6 bases, and 14 bases lay in between. CDR3 sequence (DNA): TGCAGTGCCCTGGGACTAGGGCCTGAAGCTTTCTTT. It codes for CSALGLGPEAFF.